One and the same sample provided the 32 T cell receptor beta chains below, sequenced in a study of blood T cell repertoires in COVID-19. TCRdb's copy holds only in-frame clones and misses some; the assay was immunoSEQ multiplex PCR. The sample contains approximately 280,000 clones, around 85% of which appear only once. The material sequenced was peripheral blood. These receptors came from a woman in her twenties or thirties who had recovered from COVID-19.

This chain uses TRBV7-2 with TRBJ1-2, with D possibly TRBD1 on 6 matching bases. V shed 5 bases and J shed 8 bases, with 21 bases lying between them. This CDR3 contains 15 residues. CDR1 is SGHTA, CDR2 FQGNSA, per germline. CDR3 in amino acids: CASSIGPAGARGYTF. In DNA form, the CDR3 reads TGTGCCAGCAGCATAGGGCCGGCAGGGGCGCGCGGCTACACCTTC.

This chain joins TRBV28 and TRBJ2-1, with 10 nucleotides matching TRBD1. Germline V lookup: CDR1 MDHEN, CDR2 SYDVKM. CDR3 size: 16 residues. With 6 bases clipped from V and 6 bases from J, the junction kept 11 bases outside the gene matches. The CDR3 loop reads CASSWIGTGDFNEQFF. The DNA for the CDR3 is TGTGCCAGCAGCTGGATCGGGACAGGGGATTTCAATGAGCAGTTCTTC. Full variable domain (rest looked up from reference TRBV28 and TRBJ2-1): DVKVTQSSRYLVKRTGEKVFLECVQDMDHENMFWYRQDPGLGLRLIYFSYDVKMKEKGDIPEGYSVSREKKERFSLILESASTNQTSMYLCASSWIGTGDFNEQFFGPGTRLTVL.

CDR3 DNA: TGTGCCAGCAGCCAAGTGGGGCCGGTGGCGGGACTGGAATACAATGAGCAGTTCTTC. This gives the protein CASSQVGPVAGLEYNEQFF. J is TRBJ2-1 and V is TRBV3-1 (or the pseudogene TRBV3-2); a possible D gene is TRBD2 (6 bases). V was trimmed by 1 base and J by 4 bases, leaving 23 bases between them. This CDR3 contains 19 residues. Germline CDR1 and CDR2: LGHDT and YNNKEL (reference sequence).

This clone has only a few counts. The chain uses TRBV5-6 and TRBJ2-1; TRBD2 matches 9 bases. After removal of 1 base from V and 8 bases from J, the junction contained 7 bases not matched to a gene. CDR1 and CDR2 from the germline V gene are SGHDT and YYEEEE. CDR3 length equals 15 residues. The CDR3 DNA is TGTGCCAGCAGCTTGCTTTCATTAGCGGGGGATGAGCAGTTCTTC. This encodes CASSLLSLAGDEQFF.

The chain is built from TRBV9 and TRBJ1-1, with D perhaps TRBD1 (6 bases). This CDR3 contains 15 residues. The germline V and J ends were trimmed by 7 bases and 2 bases, with 18 bases remaining between them. CDR1 is SGDLS and CDR2 is YYNGEE in the germline V gene. The CDR3 protein is CASATGGATNTEAFF. The CDR3 nucleotides read TGTGCCAGCGCCACTGGGGGGGCGACTAACACTGAAGCTTTCTTT.

V and J are TRBV11-2 and TRBJ2-5, with 11 bases that match TRBD2. Germline V gene lookup returns CDR1 SGHAT and CDR2 FQNNGV. V lost 6 bases to trimming and J lost 4 bases; unmatched junction nucleotides: 4. This CDR3 is built from 14 residues. The CDR3 spells CASRRLAGRETQYF. The CDR3 DNA reads as TGTGCCAGCAGGCGACTAGCGGGACGAGAGACCCAGTACTTC.

The rearrangement joins TRBV6-5 to TRBJ2-1; D remains unclear. Trimming pared 9 bases from V and 1 base from J, leaving 13 bases between. The CDR3 is made up of 14 amino acids. The germline gives CDR1 MNHEY, CDR2 SVGAGI. The CDR3 nucleotides are TGTGCCAGTACAGCTACCCTATCCTACAATGAGCAGTTCTTC. It codes for CASTATLSYNEQFF.

V gene TRBV28 combines with J gene TRBJ2-1, with D possibly being TRBD1 (6 bases). The CDR3 is made up of 18 amino acids. Germline V gives CDR1 MDHEN, CDR2 SYDVKM. V shed 7 bases and J shed 0 bases, with 22 bases lying between them. DNA for the CDR3: TGTGCCAGCACCCAATTGGGGGCTTCCGCGAGCTCCTACAATGAGCAGTTCTTC. The encoded protein is CASTQLGASASSYNEQFF.

The V gene is TRBV9, the J gene TRBJ2-5; 10 bases map to TRBD1. The V segment lost 2 bases and the J segment 4 bases; nucleotides outside the gene matches: 8. This CDR3 comprises 16 residues. Per the germline V gene, CDR1 is SGDLS and CDR2 is YYNGEE. Here the CDR3 reads CASSVQTDRGRETQYF. CDR3 coding DNA: TGTGCCAGCAGCGTCCAGACCGACAGGGGGCGAGAGACCCAGTACTTC.

The chain joins TRBV27 to TRBJ2-7, with 8 bases that match TRBD2. CDR1 MNHEY and CDR2 SMNVEV come from the germline V gene (reference sequence). Unmatched junction bases numbered 13, after V lost 5 bases and J lost 7 bases. This CDR3 spans 15 amino acids. The CDR3 sequence: CASSPRVSGVWEQYF. The CDR3 nucleotides read TGTGCCAGCAGTCCGCGAGTTAGCGGGGTTTGGGAGCAGTACTTC.

This chain uses TRBV7-9 with TRBJ2-7, with 7 positions matching TRBD1. CDR1 and CDR2 from the germline V gene are SEHNR and FQNEAQ (reference sequence). This CDR3 has 14 residues. V lost 5 bases, J lost 7 bases, and 11 bases stayed unmatched. The CDR3 is CASSNRQGPEEQYF. The CDR3 nucleotides read TGTGCCAGCAGCAACCGACAGGGCCCCGAGGAGCAGTACTTC.

This clone was detected only a few times. The chain is built from TRBV19 and TRBJ2-3; 12 bases map to TRBD1. J gave up 4 bases and V 4 bases, and 6 bases lay outside the gene matches. This CDR3 comprises 16 residues. From germline, CDR1 is LNHDA and CDR2 SQIVND (reference sequence). CDR3: CASSNTGTGGPDTQYF. CDR3 DNA: TGTGCCAGTAGTAATACCGGGACAGGGGGCCCAGATACGCAGTATTTT.

The chain combines TRBV6-6 with TRBJ2-7, with 7 positions matching TRBD2. Germline V gives CDR1 MNHNY, CDR2 SVGAGI (reference sequence). The CDR3 is made up of 16 amino acids. The J segment lost 3 bases and the V segment lost 0 bases, leaving 8 bases of the junction unmatched. CDR3 loop: CASSYSQRTRIYEQYF. The DNA of the CDR3 is TGTGCCAGCAGTTACTCGCAACGGACTAGGATCTACGAGCAGTACTTC.

J is TRBJ1-1 and V is TRBV19; 8 bases agree with TRBD1. Germline CDR1 reads LNHDA; CDR2 reads SQIVND (reference sequence). The CDR3 has 14 residues. V was clipped by 7 bases and J by 3 bases; unmatched bases: 7. CDR3 in amino acids: CASTQRTGYTEAFF. The CDR3 nucleotides read TGTGCCAGTACCCAACGGACAGGGTACACTGAAGCTTTCTTT. Using reference TRBV19 and TRBJ1-1 for the parts outside the CDR3, the full variable domain is DGGITQSPKYLFRKEGQNVTLSCEQNLNHDAMYWYRQDPGQGLRLIYYSQIVNDFQKGDIAEGYSVSREKKESFPLTVTSAQKNPTAFYLCASTQRTGYTEAFFGQGTRLTVV.

Many counts were recorded for this clone. The V call is TRBV6-5, the J call TRBJ2-7; unclear D gene. The germline V gene has CDR1 MNHEY and CDR2 SVGAGI. V dropped 5 bases and J dropped 4 bases, with 18 bases sitting between them. The CDR3 consists of 15 residues. This CDR3 reads CASSPSQDGRYEQYF. The CDR3, as DNA: TGTGCCAGCAGTCCAAGCCAGGATGGAAGGTACGAGCAGTACTTC.

In DNA, the CDR3 is TGTGCCAGCAGCTTGCCGTTCGGACAGGGCTATGGCTACACCTTC. Its protein is CASSLPFGQGYGYTF. The chain combines TRBV5-4 with TRBJ1-2, with 8 bases that match TRBD1. CDR1 and CDR2 from the germline V gene are SGHNT and YYREEE (reference sequence). This CDR3 region has 15 residues. J gave up 4 bases and V 1 base, and 6 bases lay outside the gene matches. The full variable domain, rest sourced from reference TRBV5-4 and TRBJ1-2, is ETGVTQSPTHLIKTRGQQVTLRCSSQSGHNTVSWYQQALGQGPQFIFQYYREEENGRGNFPPRFSGLQFPNYSSELNVNALELDDSALYLCASSLPFGQGYGYTFGSGTRLTVV.

The chain has TRBV28 and TRBJ2-2, with 9 bases identical to TRBD2. This CDR3 contains 16 residues. Losses at the gene ends were 5 bases for V and 5 bases for J; bases not matched to a gene: 9. Per the germline V gene, CDR1 is MDHEN and CDR2 is SYDVKM. Here the CDR3 DNA reads TGTGCCAGCAGTCCGATTAGCGGGAGAGGAACCGGGGAGCTGTTTTTT. Encoded protein: CASSPISGRGTGELFF.

In nucleotides, the CDR3 is TGTGCCAGCAGCTTAGAGGGAAAGACAGGCACTGAAGCTTTCTTT. Translated: CASSLEGKTGTEAFF. The chain combines TRBV7-9 with TRBJ1-1; possibly TRBD1 for D (6 bases). V dropped 1 base and J dropped 4 bases, with 13 bases sitting between them. This CDR3 contains 15 residues. Germline lookup yields CDR1 SEHNR and CDR2 FQNEAQ (reference sequence).

The chain carries TRBV27 and TRBJ2-1; TRBD1 aligns across 8 bases. The length of the CDR3 is 14 residues. Germline CDR1 MNHEY, CDR2 SMNVEV (reference sequence). The J segment lost 4 bases and the V segment lost 10 bases, leaving 9 bases of the junction unmatched. This chain's CDR3 is CAISGTGGYNEQFF. CDR3 sequence (DNA): TGTGCCATCTCCGGGACAGGAGGGTACAATGAGCAGTTCTTC.

The genes are TRBV7-9 and TRBJ2-2; weak D call: TRBD2 (6 bases). Germline CDR1 is SEHNR and CDR2 is FQNEAQ (reference sequence). The CDR3 sequence is 13 residues long. The germline V and J ends were trimmed by 5 bases and 6 bases, with 10 bases remaining between them. The CDR3 DNA reads as TGTGCCAGCAGCAAAATAGCGGCCGGGGAGCTGTTTTTT. Its translation is CASSKIAAGELFF.

The rearrangement joins TRBV6-2 or TRBV6-3 to TRBJ2-3, with 7 bases lining up with TRBD2. J was trimmed by 0 bases and V by 4 bases; bases with no gene match: 4. CDR1 MNHEY and CDR2 SVGEGT come from the germline V gene. This CDR3 spans 15 amino acids. CDR3 DNA: TGTGCCAGCAGTTTGGGTAGCGGGAGCACAGATACGCAGTATTTT. Protein: CASSLGSGSTDTQYF.

The genes are TRBV7-2 and TRBJ2-2, with unresolved D. The germline gives CDR1 SGHTA, CDR2 FQGNSA. This CDR3 comprises 15 residues. With 0 bases removed from V and 3 bases from J, the gap between germline ends came to 8 bases. This CDR3 reads CASSLALVDTGELFF. In DNA form, the CDR3 reads TGTGCCAGCAGCTTAGCACTCGTTGACACCGGGGAGCTGTTTTTT.

This chain connects TRBV19 to TRBJ1-5, with D perhaps matching TRBD1 (5 bases). This CDR3 is built from 13 residues. The V gene lost 4 bases and the J gene lost 8 bases, with 12 bases spanning the gap. CDR1 and CDR2 from the germline V gene are LNHDA and SQIVND (reference sequence). CDR3 sequence (DNA): TGTGCCAGTAGTAAAGAAGGGGATAAGCCCCAGCATTTT. Translation: CASSKEGDKPQHF.

The chain joins TRBV7-9 to TRBJ1-1; 7 bases are shared with TRBD1. The V gene end was trimmed by 3 bases and the J gene end by 2 bases; junction bases not matched to a gene: 6. CDR1 and CDR2 (germline): SEHNR, FQNEAQ (reference sequence). This CDR3 is built from 15 residues. The DNA of the CDR3 is TGTGCCAGCAGCTTGGGCAGGGGGAAAAACACTGAAGCTTTCTTT. Its protein is CASSLGRGKNTEAFF.

This sequence joins TRBV11-2 and TRBJ2-3; 8 bases are shared with TRBD2. Germline trimming cut 2 bases from V and 4 bases from J; bases unmatched to any gene: 8. CDR1 is SGHAT, CDR2 FQNNGV, per germline. The CDR3 runs to 16 residues. In nucleotides, the CDR3 is TGTGCCAGCAGCTTACTCAGGGCGGGGGGCTCAGATACGCAGTATTTT. Translated, it gives CASSLLRAGGSDTQYF.

This chain connects TRBV3-1 (or the pseudogene TRBV3-2) to TRBJ1-5; D might be TRBD1 (6 bases). This CDR3 spans 13 amino acids. Germline V gene sequence: CDR1 LGHDT, CDR2 YNNKEL (reference sequence). V gave up 4 bases and J gave up 9 bases, with 13 bases separating them. The CDR3 nucleotides read TGTGCCAGCAGCCCCCGGACAGTTGGGCCCCAGCATTTT. This encodes CASSPRTVGPQHF.

This sequence joins TRBV18 and TRBJ1-4; D uncertain. The CDR3 runs to 15 residues. From germline, CDR1 is KGHSH and CDR2 LQKENI. Between the trimmed V and J ends, which lost 5 bases and 8 bases, there was a span of 18 bases. CDR3 in DNA: TGTGCCAGCTCAGGAGCGGCCCTAAAGGACGAAAAACTGTTTTTT. Protein: CASSGAALKDEKLFF.

The V call is TRBV27, the J call TRBJ2-5; 9 bases line up with TRBD2. V lost 5 bases and J lost 5; bases outside the gene matches: 12. This CDR3 is built from 16 residues. The germline gives CDR1 MNHEY, CDR2 SMNVEV (reference sequence). The CDR3 loop is CASSLSASGVWETQYF. For the CDR3, the DNA is TGTGCCAGCAGTCTTTCCGCTAGCGGGGTGTGGGAGACCCAGTACTTC.

The chain combines TRBV29-1 with TRBJ2-2; no clear D. V was trimmed by 4 bases and J by 3 bases, leaving 6 bases between them. Germline V gene sequence: CDR1 SQVTM, CDR2 ANQGSEA. This CDR3 comprises 12 residues. Written as DNA, the CDR3 is TGCAGCGTTGTCCGGGACACCGGGGAGCTGTTTTTT. This translates into CSVVRDTGELFF.

A single count supports this clone. This chain links TRBV6-5 with TRBJ2-1; TRBD2 aligns across 10 bases. V lost 5 bases, J lost 2 bases, and 3 bases stayed unmatched. The V gene's germline CDR1 is MNHEY and CDR2 SVGAGI. The CDR3 loop spans 15 amino acids. The CDR3 DNA follows: TGTGCCAGCAGTACCCTAGCGGGAGCCTACAATGAGCAGTTCTTC. It codes for CASSTLAGAYNEQFF.

About this clone: Given the absence of the conserved phenylalanine or tryptophan at the CDR3 end, a read error is likely. The limits of the CDR3 on the DNA are not certain, so only TCRdb's listed CDR3 is given. V gene TRBV5-6 combines with J gene TRBJ1-2; the D call TRBD1 from the table was never checked on the DNA. The CDR3 comprises 14 residues, both ends counted. Germline V CDR1 and CDR2: SGHDT, YYEEEE. The chain's CDR3 is CASSLGVGRWTGQI.

CDR3 in amino acids: CASSEAGQGSTYEQYF. DNA of the CDR3: TGTGCCAGCAGTGAAGCGGGGCAGGGGAGTACCTACGAGCAGTACTTC. The chain combines TRBV6-1 with TRBJ2-7; TRBD1 might be the D (6 bases). Germline V lookup: CDR1 MNHNS, CDR2 SASEGT. This CDR3 region has 16 residues. V lost 0 bases, J lost 2 bases, and 14 bases lay in between.